Included here is one TCR beta chain sequence, with context. This clonotype was seen a handful of times. Its antigen remains undetermined. Base qualities are missing; no much larger clone stands one base away. V ends up 6 bases short and J 4 bases short, with an unmatched junction base count of 11. The CDR3 numbers 15 residues from cysteine through phenylalanine. Only the CDR3 region is kept as DNA, spanning 45 bases read in frame from base 1. PBMCs were isolated by Ficoll-Paque density gradient centrifugation. The sequencing machine was an Illumina NovaSeq 6000. TCRalpha and TCRbeta cDNA libraries were built by 5'RACE with constant-segment primers, adding sample barcodes and unique molecular identifiers. RNA was extracted from every sample with Trizol reagent. The libraries were amplified in two PCR steps, and the second step added a second sample barcode and Illumina TruSeq adapters. The libraries were sequenced on an Illumina NovaSeq using 2 x 150 bp paired-end reads. Per the authors' processing: The reads were demultiplexed and collapsed into UMI-guided consensus sequences using migec v1.2.7. Using mixcr v2.1.11, the UMI consensuses were aligned to TRA and TRB V and J templates and assembled into clonotypes. A clonotype was counted as expanded or contracted only if both edgeR and NoisET called the change significant, with noise models trained on biological replicates. edgeR calls used a false discovery rate-adjusted p below 0.01 and a log2 fold-change threshold of 1. As an exploratory analysis of dynamics, PCA with hierarchical clustering was applied to max-normalized trajectories of the 1000 most abundant clonotypes. Each responding clone was given a CD4 or CD8 phenotype based on the CD4+ and CD8+ repertoires, which had been sequenced separately. TCRdb passed the public sequencing reads through fastp at Q25 and MiXCR, retaining productive beta sequences. Entries are consolidated by CDR3 protein sequence, retaining the most common genes and DNA. TCRdb's processing, not the study's, gives the V and J calls here. Recorded for this sample are 350,000 to 550,000 distinct CDR3 sequences; around 17% of them occurred a single time. About 22% of the sample is taken by the ten largest.

These data are taken from a study of T-cell memory formation after mild COVID-19 (dated by TCRdb to the early 2020s). Describing the broader study: Most TCR sequence clusters were specific to one of the two donors. Longitudinal TCRalpha and TCRbeta repertoire sequencing tracked T-cell clones expanding and contracting after mild COVID-19 in two donors. Two young, previously healthy adult volunteers made up the cohort, one male and one female.

The paper's findings and limits, for the study overall: The second-wave clones that peaked on day 37 were not confirmed to be SARS-CoV-2 specific. Balanced CD4/CD8 phenotypes were observed for clones contracting from day 15 to 85, whereas a bias towards CD4+ was observed for a second wave of clones expanding from day 15 to 37. Some responding clones were found in pre-infection memory, which suggests that pre-existing cross-reactive memory T cells took part in the SARS-CoV-2 response. Contracting CD4+ clones appeared mostly in the CM and EM memory subsets, whereas CD8+ clones were enriched in EMRA. Only a couple of mild cases were covered in the study, and larger cohorts including severe cases with pre-infection samples were considered necessary.

The sample consisted of PBMCs or a T cell subset sorted from them (not recorded which). This clonotype originated in a young man who had mild COVID-19 (a few samples of this study predate the infection). The sample titles of this study are shuffled in the database, so cell type and time point are left out; the donor was told from shared clones. The chain joins TRBV12-3 or TRBV12-4 to TRBJ1-1; TRBD1 matches 7 bases in the middle. The CDR3 is CASRDNRGPLTEAFF. The DNA is as follows: TGTGCCAGCAGGGACAACAGGGGCCCCCTCACTGAAGCTTTCTTT.